This paragraph reports one T cell receptor beta chain. Its antigen remains unidentified. This sample was included in a study of T cell repertoires in ileal Crohn's disease. Regarding the study as a whole: The median delay to postoperative endoscopy was approximately seven months.

The time point: neoterminal ileum biopsy at postoperative endoscopy, about 6 months after surgery. The repertoire was sequenced with immunoSEQ multiplex PCR; TCRdb's copy has only in-frame clones and lacks some. The repertoire holds 15,000 or so clones, with 65% to 85% as singletons. The sequence derives from an adult with Crohn's disease. Sequencing was carried out using ileal tissue.

CDR3 nucleotides: TGTGCCAGCAGCTTAGCGGGGGGCGCATCGGGCAATCAGCCCCAGCATTTT. It translates to CASSLAGGASGNQPQHF. The V gene is TRBV7-2, the J gene TRBJ1-5; tentative D call: TRBD1 (6 bases). Trimming removed 0 bases at V and 2 bases at J, with 14 bases between. This CDR3 has 17 residues. Germline assignment: CDR1 SGHTA and CDR2 FQGNSA. Full variable domain (missing parts from reference TRBV7-2 and TRBJ1-5): GAGVSQSPSNKVTEKGKDVELRCDPISGHTALYWYRQSLGQGLEFLIYFQGNSAPDKSGLPSDRFSAERTGGSVSTLTIQRTQQEDSAVYLCASSLAGGASGNQPQHFGDGTRLSIL.